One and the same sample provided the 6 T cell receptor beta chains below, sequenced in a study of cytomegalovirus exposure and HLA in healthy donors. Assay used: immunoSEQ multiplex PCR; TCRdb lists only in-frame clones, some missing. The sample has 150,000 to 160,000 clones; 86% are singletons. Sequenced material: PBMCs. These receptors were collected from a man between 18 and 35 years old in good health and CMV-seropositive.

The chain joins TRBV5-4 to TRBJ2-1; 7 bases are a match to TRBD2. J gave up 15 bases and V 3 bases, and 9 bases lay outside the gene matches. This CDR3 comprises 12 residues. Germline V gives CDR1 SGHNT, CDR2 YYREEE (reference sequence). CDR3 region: CASSSSGVEVFF. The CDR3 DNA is TGTGCCAGCAGCTCCAGCGGGGTCGAGGTGTTCTTC.

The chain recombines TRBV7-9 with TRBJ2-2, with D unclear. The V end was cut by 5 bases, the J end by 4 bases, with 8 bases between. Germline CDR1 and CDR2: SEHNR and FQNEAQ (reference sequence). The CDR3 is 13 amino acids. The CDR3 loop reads CASSDISTGELFF. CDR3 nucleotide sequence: TGTGCCAGCAGCGACATCTCCACCGGGGAGCTGTTTTTT.

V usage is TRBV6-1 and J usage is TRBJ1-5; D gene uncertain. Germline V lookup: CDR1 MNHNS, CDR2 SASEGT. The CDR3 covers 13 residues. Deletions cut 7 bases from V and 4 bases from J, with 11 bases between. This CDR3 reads CASKREPNQPQHF. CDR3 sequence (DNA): TGTGCCAGCAAGCGGGAACCGAATCAGCCCCAGCATTTT.

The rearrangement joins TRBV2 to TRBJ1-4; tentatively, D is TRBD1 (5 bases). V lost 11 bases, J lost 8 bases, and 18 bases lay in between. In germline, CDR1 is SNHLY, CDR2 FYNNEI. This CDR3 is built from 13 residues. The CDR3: CASRTRKREKLFF. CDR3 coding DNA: TGTGCCTCCAGGACAAGAAAGAGGGAAAAACTGTTTTTT.

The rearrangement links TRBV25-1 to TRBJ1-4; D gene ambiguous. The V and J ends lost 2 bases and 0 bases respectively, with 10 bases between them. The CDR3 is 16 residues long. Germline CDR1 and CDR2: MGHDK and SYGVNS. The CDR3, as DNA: TGTGCCAGCAGTGAAATCTATAGTGCAACTAATGAAAAACTGTTTTTT. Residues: CASSEIYSATNEKLFF.

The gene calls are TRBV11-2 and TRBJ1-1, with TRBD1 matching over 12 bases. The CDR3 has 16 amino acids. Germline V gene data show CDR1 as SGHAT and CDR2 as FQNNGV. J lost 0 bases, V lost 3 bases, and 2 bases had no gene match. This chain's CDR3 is CASSFGTGGMNTEAFF. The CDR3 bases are TGTGCCAGCAGCTTTGGGACAGGGGGCATGAACACTGAAGCTTTCTTT.